This T cell receptor beta chain was recorded in a study of T cell responses to AZD1222 COVID-19 vaccine. Details on this clone: The antigen is undetermined.

Notes on the study in general: Spike-specific TCR depth and breadth grew after two AZD1222 doses.

Germline CDR1 and CDR2: SGHDN and FVKESK. This CDR3 is 15 amino acids long. Profiled with immunoSEQ multiplex PCR; TCRdb holds only in-frame clones, not every one. The repertoire includes around 140,000 clones, over 75% of them detected once, and 1.6% sits in the top ten. The chain joins TRBV14 to TRBJ2-1, with 7 bases fitting TRBD2. The clonotype comes from an adult in good health. Sequenced here: peripheral blood, sampled on day 0 of AZD1222 vaccination. As DNA, the CDR3 is TGTTCCTCCAGCTTTGCCGGACTAGGTAACAATGAGCAGTTCTTC. Amino acid sequence: CSSSFAGLGNNEQFF.